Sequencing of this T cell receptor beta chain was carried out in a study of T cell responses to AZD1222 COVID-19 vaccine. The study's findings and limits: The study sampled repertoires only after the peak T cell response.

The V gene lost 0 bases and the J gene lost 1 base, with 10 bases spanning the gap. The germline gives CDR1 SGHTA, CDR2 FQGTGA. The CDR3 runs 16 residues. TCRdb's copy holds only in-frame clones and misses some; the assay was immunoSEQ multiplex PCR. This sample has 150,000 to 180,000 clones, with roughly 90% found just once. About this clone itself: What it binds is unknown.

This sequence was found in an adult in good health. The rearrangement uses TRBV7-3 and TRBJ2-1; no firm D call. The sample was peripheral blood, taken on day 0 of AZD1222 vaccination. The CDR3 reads CASSLTLEGSYNEQFF. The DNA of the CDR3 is TGTGCCAGCAGCTTAACCTTAGAAGGGTCCTACAATGAGCAGTTCTTC. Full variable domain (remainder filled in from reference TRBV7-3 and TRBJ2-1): GAGVSQTPSNKVTEKGKYVELRCDPISGHTALYWYRQSLGQGPEFLIYFQGTGAADDSGLPNDRFFAVRPEGSVSTLKIQRTERGDSAVYLCASSLTLEGSYNEQFFGPGTRLTVL.